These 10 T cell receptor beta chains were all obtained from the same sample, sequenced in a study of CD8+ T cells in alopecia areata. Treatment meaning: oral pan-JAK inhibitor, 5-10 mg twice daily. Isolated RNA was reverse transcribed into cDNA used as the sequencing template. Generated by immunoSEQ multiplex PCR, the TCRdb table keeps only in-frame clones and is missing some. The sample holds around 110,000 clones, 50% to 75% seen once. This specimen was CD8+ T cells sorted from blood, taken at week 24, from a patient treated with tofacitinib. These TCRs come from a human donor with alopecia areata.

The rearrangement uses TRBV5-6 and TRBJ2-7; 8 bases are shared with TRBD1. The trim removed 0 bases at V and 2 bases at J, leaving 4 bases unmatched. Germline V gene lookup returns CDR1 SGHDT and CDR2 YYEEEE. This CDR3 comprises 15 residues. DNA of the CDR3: TGTGCCAGCAGCTTGGGCCGGGACAGGCCCTACGAGCAGTACTTC. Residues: CASSLGRDRPYEQYF.

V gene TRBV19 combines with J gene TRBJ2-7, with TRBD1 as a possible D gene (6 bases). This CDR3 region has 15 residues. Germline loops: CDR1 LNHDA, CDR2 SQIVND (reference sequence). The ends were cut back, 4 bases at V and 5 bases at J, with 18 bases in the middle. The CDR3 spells CASSTREDTGNEQYF. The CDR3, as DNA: TGTGCCAGTAGTACCCGCGAAGATACAGGGAACGAGCAGTACTTC.

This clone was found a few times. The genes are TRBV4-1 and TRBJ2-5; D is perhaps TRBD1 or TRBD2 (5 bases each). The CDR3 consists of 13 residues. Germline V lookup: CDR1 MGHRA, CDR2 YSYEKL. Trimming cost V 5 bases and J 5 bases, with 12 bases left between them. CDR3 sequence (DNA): TGCGCCAGCAGCATCAGGGAGCTGGAGACCCAGTACTTC. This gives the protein CASSIRELETQYF.

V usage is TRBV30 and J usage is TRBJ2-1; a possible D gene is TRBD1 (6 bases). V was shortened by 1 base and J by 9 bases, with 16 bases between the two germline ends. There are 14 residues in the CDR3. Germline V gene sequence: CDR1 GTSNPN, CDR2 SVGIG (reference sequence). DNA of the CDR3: TGTGCCTGGAGTGCATGGGACACCGCGGGTGAGCAGTTCTTC. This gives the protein CAWSAWDTAGEQFF.

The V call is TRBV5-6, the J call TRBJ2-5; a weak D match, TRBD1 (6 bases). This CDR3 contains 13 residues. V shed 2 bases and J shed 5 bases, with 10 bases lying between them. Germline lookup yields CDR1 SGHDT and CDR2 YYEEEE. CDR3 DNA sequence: TGTGCCAGCAGCTTAGGGGACACGGAGACCCAGTACTTC. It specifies CASSLGDTETQYF. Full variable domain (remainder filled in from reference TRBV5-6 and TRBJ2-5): DAGVTQSPTHLIKTRGQQVTLRCSPKSGHDTVSWYQQALGQGPQFIFQYYEEEERQRGNFPDRFSGHQFPNYSSELNVNALLLGDSALYLCASSLGDTETQYFGPGTRLLVL.

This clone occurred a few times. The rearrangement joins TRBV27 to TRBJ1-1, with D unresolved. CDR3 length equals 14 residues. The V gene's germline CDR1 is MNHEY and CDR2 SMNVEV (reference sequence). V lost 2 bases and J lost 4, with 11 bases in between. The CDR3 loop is CASSLTFRSTEAFF. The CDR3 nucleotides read TGTGCCAGCAGTTTAACATTTCGAAGCACTGAAGCTTTCTTT.

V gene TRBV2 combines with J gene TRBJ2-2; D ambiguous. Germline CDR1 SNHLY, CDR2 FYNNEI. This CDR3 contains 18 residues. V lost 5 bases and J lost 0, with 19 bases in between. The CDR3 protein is CASSSPWAANSNTGELFF. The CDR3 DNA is TGTGCCAGCAGTTCCCCCTGGGCCGCTAATTCGAACACCGGGGAGCTGTTTTTT. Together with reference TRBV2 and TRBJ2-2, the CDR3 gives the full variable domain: EPEVTQTPSHQVTQMGQEVILRCVPISNHLYFYWYRQILGQKVEFLVSFYNNEISEKSEIFDDQFSVERPDGSNFTLKIRSTKLEDSAMYFCASSSPWAANSNTGELFFGEGSRLTVL.

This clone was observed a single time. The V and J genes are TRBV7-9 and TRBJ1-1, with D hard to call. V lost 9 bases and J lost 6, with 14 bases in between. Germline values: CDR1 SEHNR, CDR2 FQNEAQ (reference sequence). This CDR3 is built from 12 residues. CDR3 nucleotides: TGTGCCAGAGAAACAGTCAACTCTGAAGCTTTCTTT. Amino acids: CARETVNSEAFF.

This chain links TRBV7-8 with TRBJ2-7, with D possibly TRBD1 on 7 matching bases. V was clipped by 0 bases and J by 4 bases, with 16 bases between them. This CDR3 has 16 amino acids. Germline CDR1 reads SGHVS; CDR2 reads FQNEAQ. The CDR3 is CASSLASAGGWYEQYF. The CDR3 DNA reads TGTGCCAGCAGCTTAGCGTCGGCAGGGGGGTGGTACGAGCAGTACTTC.

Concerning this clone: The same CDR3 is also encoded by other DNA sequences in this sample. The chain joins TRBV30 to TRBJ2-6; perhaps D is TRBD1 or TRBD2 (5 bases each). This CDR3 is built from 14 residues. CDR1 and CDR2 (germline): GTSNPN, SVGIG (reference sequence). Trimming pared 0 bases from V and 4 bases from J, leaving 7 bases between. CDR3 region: CAWSVGAGANVLTF. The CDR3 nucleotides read TGTGCCTGGAGTGTCGGGGCAGGGGCCAACGTCCTGACTTTC.